The 16 T cell receptor beta chains listed next were all sequenced from one sample in a study of human T cells and chemical hapten exposure. Each CDR3 protein is one row after TCRdb ran MiXCR on the RACE reads. The data show approximately 90,000 distinct CDR3 sequences, roughly 12% seen once. The time point: patch test 1, 2 weeks after DPC sensitization. The treatment denotes: therapeutic diphenylcyclopropenone sensitization with weekly scalp DPC. The input for sequencing was whole blood, taken in connection with sensitization to the hapten diphenylcyclopropenone (DPC). The receptors originated from a woman in her thirties or forties with alopecia areata. Some clones in this sample may be carry-over from other donors' samples.

The J gene is TRBJ1-6, the V gene TRBV18; no firm D call. Per the germline V gene, CDR1 is KGHSH and CDR2 is LQKENI. Deletions cut 0 bases from V and 8 bases from J, with 11 bases between. CDR3 size: 15 residues. DNA for the CDR3: TGTGCCAGCTCACCACCGGATCCCAGTGATTCACCCCTCCACTTT. This gives the protein CASSPPDPSDSPLHF.

Many counts were recorded for this clonotype. This sequence joins TRBV20-1 and TRBJ2-4, with D possibly being TRBD2 (6 bases). Looked up from germline, CDR1 is DFQATT and CDR2 is SNEGSKA (reference sequence). The CDR3 contains 15 residues. V lost 6 bases and J 2 bases, leaving 17 bases between the germline ends. The CDR3 DNA reads TGCAGTGCCGATGAGAGAGCGGGTTCCAAAAACATTCAGTACTTC. Protein sequence: CSADERAGSKNIQYF.

The chain couples TRBV5-1 to TRBJ2-5; D possibly uses TRBD1 or TRBD2 (5 bases each). The CDR3 consists of 16 residues. CDR1 and CDR2 from the germline V gene are SGHRS and YFSETQ. Trimming took 6 bases from V and 1 from J, leaving 19 bases between them. CDR3 in DNA: TGCGCCAGCACCCTGGGGCCCGCCGGGGCCCAAGAGACCCAGTACTTC. It specifies CASTLGPAGAQETQYF.

The chain is built from TRBV7-9 and TRBJ1-6, with TRBD1 as a possible D gene (6 bases). Germline V gene data show CDR1 as SEHNR and CDR2 as FQNEAQ (reference sequence). The CDR3 extends over 15 amino acids. V lost 1 base to trimming and J lost 9 bases, with 13 bases between them. The CDR3 is CASSLDIGGLSPLHF. For the CDR3, the DNA is TGTGCCAGCAGCTTAGATATAGGGGGGCTTTCACCCCTCCACTTT.

This clonotype appeared many times. CDR3 in DNA: TGTGCCAGCACGCGCGGGAGCACAAAAAACATTCAGTACTTC. It is translated as CASTRGSTKNIQYF. The chain links TRBV6-2 or TRBV6-3 to TRBJ2-4; TRBD2 matches at 7 bases. The CDR3 extends over 14 amino acids. The junction had 7 bases not matched to a gene; V was cut back by 7 bases and J by 4 bases. Germline CDR1 reads MNHEY; CDR2 reads SVGEGT.

The chain recombines TRBV12-3 or TRBV12-4 with TRBJ2-6, with 7 positions matching TRBD1. Trimming removed 5 bases from V and 8 bases from J; junction bases left unmatched: 9. The CDR3 has 15 residues. Here the CDR3 reads CASSPDRAGTNVLTF. In DNA, the CDR3 is TGTGCCAGCAGTCCTGACAGGGCCGGGACCAACGTCCTGACTTTC.

In this sample, this clonotype turned up many times. The chain uses TRBV28 and TRBJ1-2; D gene unclear. The CDR3 contains 11 residues. The germline gives CDR1 MDHEN, CDR2 SYDVKM. Trimming pared 7 bases from V and 2 bases from J, leaving 5 bases between. Here the CDR3 DNA reads TGTGCCAGCACCAGGAACTATGGCTACACCTTC. Translating it yields CASTRNYGYTF.

This clonotype was seen more than once but under ten times. The rearrangement joins TRBV6-2 or TRBV6-3 to TRBJ1-5; 7 nucleotides match TRBD1. The germline CDR1 and CDR2 sequences are MNHEY and SVGEGT. The CDR3 sequence is 18 residues long. The V segment lost 0 bases and the J segment 0 bases; nucleotides outside the gene matches: 8. The CDR3 nucleotides are TGTGCCAGCAGTTACTCGACAGGGAAGGACCATAGCAATCAGCCCCAGCATTTT. This gives the protein CASSYSTGKDHSNQPQHF.

The chain recombines TRBV18 with TRBJ2-3; 7 positions match TRBD1. In germline, CDR1 is KGHSH, CDR2 LQKENI. The CDR3 has 13 residues. The V gene end was trimmed by 6 bases and the J gene end by 4 bases; junction bases not matched to a gene: 4. The CDR3, as DNA: TGTGCCAGCTCCCAAGACAGGGCAGATACGCAGTATTTT. This translates into CASSQDRADTQYF.

The chain is built from TRBV2 and TRBJ1-2, with 10 bases identical to TRBD1. Germline V gene data show CDR1 as SNHLY and CDR2 as FYNNEI. Germline trimming cut 6 bases from V and 8 bases from J; bases unmatched to any gene: 9. The CDR3 is 14 residues long. The CDR3 loop is CASSERQGAHGYTF. The CDR3 coding sequence is TGTGCCAGCAGCGAAAGACAGGGGGCCCACGGCTACACCTTC.

This clonotype was recorded a few times. The V and J genes are TRBV12-1 and TRBJ2-7; the D call TRBD1 from the table was never checked on the DNA. TRBV12-1 is shown as a pseudogene. The CDR3 spans 15 residues. CDR3 DNA: TGTGCCAGCAGAGCTCCGGCGGGGGACTCCTACGAGCAGTACTTC. Translation: CASRAPAGDSYEQYF.

This clonotype was seen only a few times. The CDR3 region has the DNA TGTGCCACCAGCAGAGCCGGCGGGTATCTTGGGGAGCAGTACTTC. Protein product: CATSRAGGYLGEQYF. J is TRBJ2-7 and V is TRBV15; D may be TRBD2 (5 bases). The V gene lost 1 base and the J gene lost 7 bases, with 17 bases spanning the gap. This CDR3 region has 15 residues. Germline V gene data show CDR1 as LNHNV and CDR2 as YYDKDF (reference sequence).

The table lists this clonotype with a few counts. The chain links TRBV18 to TRBJ1-4; 7 bases match TRBD1. The CDR3 is made up of 14 amino acids. V shed 4 bases and J 8 bases; nucleotides not matched to a gene: 7. Germline loops: CDR1 KGHSH, CDR2 LQKENI. The CDR3 DNA reads as TGTGCCAGCTCACTCCGGGACAGTAGGGAAAAACTGTTTTTT. It specifies CASSLRDSREKLFF.

The chain links TRBV7-9 to TRBJ1-2; TRBD1 aligns across 7 bases. V lost 5 bases, J lost 8 bases, and 8 bases stayed unmatched. CDR3 length equals 13 residues. Germline V gives CDR1 SEHNR, CDR2 FQNEAQ (reference sequence). The CDR3 region is CASSQTGFMGYTF. The CDR3, as DNA: TGTGCCAGCAGCCAGACAGGGTTTATGGGCTACACCTTC.

The rearrangement uses TRBV11-2 and TRBJ2-5; 8 nucleotides line up with TRBD1. V gave up 5 bases and J gave up 4 bases; unmatched junction bases: 6. The CDR3 consists of 14 residues. From germline, CDR1 is SGHAT and CDR2 FQNNGV. This chain's CDR3 is CASSLDRVGETQYF. In DNA form, the CDR3 reads TGTGCCAGCAGCCTGGACAGGGTCGGAGAGACCCAGTACTTC. Based on the CDR3 plus reference TRBV11-2 and TRBJ2-5, the full variable domain is EAGVAQSPRYKIIEKRQSVAFWCNPISGHATLYWYQQILGQGPKLLIQFQNNGVVDDSQLPKDRFSAERLKGVDSTLKIQPAKLEDSAVYLCASSLDRVGETQYFGPGTRLLVL.

The chain links TRBV25-1 to TRBJ1-5; 9 bases agree with TRBD1. This CDR3 is built from 16 residues. The germline V gene encodes CDR1 MGHDK and CDR2 SYGVNS. The trim removed 4 bases at V and 6 bases at J, leaving 10 bases unmatched. The CDR3 region is CASSVSGTGSGQPQHF. For the CDR3, the DNA is TGTGCCAGCAGTGTGTCCGGGACAGGGTCCGGTCAGCCCCAGCATTTT.